The 27 T cell receptor beta chains presented below share a single source sample, sequenced in a study of CD8 T cells in ankylosing spondylitis. TCRdb ran MiXCR on the 5' RACE reads and lists one entry per CDR3 protein. In the table there are around 150,000 distinct CDR3 sequences, roughly 44% of which are singletons. The sample taken for sequencing was synovial fluid, either unsorted or a sorted T cell fraction (not recorded which). These TCRs come from a male donor with ankylosing spondylitis.

Notes on this clonotype: One junction end does not reproduce the germline sequence, and a read error may be involved. CDR3 sequence (DNA): TGTCCCACTGGGACTAGCAGGACTTCATTAGGAGCCAAAAACATTCAGTACTTC. It encodes CPTGTSRTSLGAKNIQYF. The genes are TRBV24-1 and TRBJ2-4, with 9 positions matching TRBD2. The germline V gene has CDR1 KGHDR and CDR2 SFDVKD. CDR3 length equals 18 residues.

The chain carries TRBV28 and TRBJ1-1, with a tentative D call TRBD1 (6 bases). With 6 bases removed from V and 11 bases from J, the gap between germline ends came to 19 bases. This CDR3 comprises 13 residues. From germline, CDR1 is MDHEN and CDR2 SYDVKM. This CDR3 is CASSAADEGGAFF. For the CDR3, the DNA is TGTGCCAGCAGCGCCGCCGATGAAGGGGGGGCTTTCTTT.

The chain uses TRBV4-1 and TRBJ2-5; the match to TRBD1 covers 7 bases. Trimming took 0 bases from V and 0 from J; bases not matched to a gene: 7. CDR3 length: 17 residues. Germline loops: CDR1 MGHRA, CDR2 YSYEKL. The chain's CDR3 is CASSQDIGTAHQETQYF. The CDR3 bases are TGCGCCAGCAGCCAAGATATTGGGACAGCACACCAAGAGACCCAGTACTTC.

With regard to this clonotype: Compared with germline, one end of the junction differs, possibly owing to a read error. The J gene is TRBJ2-5, the V gene TRBV24-1, with 8 nucleotides matching TRBD1. The CDR3 contains 18 residues. Germline V gene lookup returns CDR1 KGHDR and CDR2 SFDVKD. The chain's CDR3 is CATSNFPVLGQAQETQYF. The CDR3 nucleotides are TGTGCCACCAGTAATTTCCCCGTTTTGGGACAGGCCCAAGAGACCCAGTACTTC.

The J gene is TRBJ1-1, the V gene TRBV4-3, with TRBD1 as a possible D gene (6 bases). This CDR3 is 18 amino acids long. Trimming took off 0 bases at V and 1 base at J, with 18 bases between the two ends. Per germline, CDR1 LGHNA and CDR2 YSLEER. The CDR3 region is CASSQETDWQGPNTEAFF. In nucleotides, the CDR3 is TGCGCCAGCAGCCAAGAAACCGATTGGCAGGGGCCGAACACTGAAGCTTTCTTT.

This clonotype has a count of ten or more. As DNA, the CDR3 is TGTGCCAGCAGCCAAGAACGAGACCCTTACGAGCAGTACTTC. This gives the protein CASSQERDPYEQYF. The chain couples TRBV4-2 to TRBJ2-7; D ambiguous. The length of the CDR3 is 14 residues. Germline V CDR1 and CDR2: LGHNA, YNFKEQ. Trimming pared 0 bases from V and 4 bases from J, leaving 10 bases between.

The genes are TRBV28 and TRBJ1-5; 7 positions agree with TRBD1. Germline loops: CDR1 MDHEN, CDR2 SYDVKM. J lost 1 base, V lost 6 bases, and 9 bases had no gene match. The CDR3 is 16 amino acids. The chain's CDR3 is CASSPRPGGSNQPQHF. The CDR3 nucleotides are TGTGCCAGCAGCCCAAGGCCAGGGGGGAGCAATCAGCCCCAGCATTTT.

The chain links TRBV5-1 to TRBJ2-7, with 10 nucleotides matching TRBD1. The V gene end was trimmed by 6 bases and the J gene end by 6 bases; junction bases not matched to a gene: 6. This CDR3 comprises 13 residues. In germline, CDR1 is SGHRS, CDR2 YFSETQ. CDR3 sequence reads: CASMGQGLSEQYF. In nucleotides, the CDR3 is TGCGCCAGCATGGGACAGGGGTTGAGCGAGCAGTACTTC.

This clonotype was seen a few times. V usage is TRBV5-1 and J usage is TRBJ2-7, with TRBD2 matching over 10 bases. With 4 bases clipped from V and 4 bases from J, the junction kept 8 bases outside the gene matches. Germline-derived CDR1 and CDR2 are SGHRS and YFSETQ. This CDR3 region has 15 residues. In nucleotides, the CDR3 is TGCGCCAGCAGCCAAGGACTAGCGGACTTTTACGAGCAGTACTTC. Translated, it gives CASSQGLADFYEQYF.

The chain uses TRBV3-1 and TRBJ1-1; D remains unclear. The CDR3 is 14 residues long. The V end lost 0 bases, the J end lost 1 base, and 6 bases lay between the germline ends. Germline CDR1 is LGHDT and CDR2 is YNNKEL (reference sequence). CDR3 nucleotides: TGTGCCAGCAGCCAAGAAGTCGCGAACACTGAAGCTTTCTTT. This gives the protein CASSQEVANTEAFF.

This clonotype was detected only a few times. The gene calls are TRBV5-1 and TRBJ2-1; 13 nucleotides match TRBD2. With 6 bases clipped from V and 9 bases from J, the junction kept 6 bases outside the gene matches. The CDR3 has 14 residues. Germline CDR1 reads SGHRS; CDR2 reads YFSETQ. CDR3 nucleotide sequence: TGCGCCAGCACGGGACTAGCGGGACCCCCTGAGCAGTTCTTC. It specifies CASTGLAGPPEQFF.

This clonotype was counted a few times. V and J are TRBV27 and TRBJ2-5, with D tentatively TRBD2 (6 bases). The CDR3 consists of 15 residues. Germline V gives CDR1 MNHEY, CDR2 SMNVEV (reference sequence). Trimming stripped 6 bases from V and 5 bases from J, with 19 bases between. The CDR3 nucleotides read TGTGCCAGCAGCCATGGGACCTCCCGGGGGGAGACCCAGTACTTC. It encodes CASSHGTSRGETQYF.

The chain is built from TRBV15 and TRBJ1-4, with a weak D call TRBD1 (6 bases). The CDR3 runs 15 residues. V was pared by 6 bases and J by 8 bases, with 19 bases between. From germline, CDR1 is LNHNV and CDR2 YYDKDF (reference sequence). In nucleotides, the CDR3 is TGTGCCACCAGATCCCGGACGAGGGGGGGGGAAAAACTGTTTTTT. It translates to CATRSRTRGGEKLFF.

The V and J genes are TRBV7-3 and TRBJ2-1; 8 bases match TRBD1. The length of the CDR3 is 15 residues. After removal of 2 bases from V and 2 bases from J, the junction contained 2 bases not matched to a gene. Per germline, CDR1 SGHTA and CDR2 FQGTGA. The CDR3: CASSLRGQAYNEQFF. CDR3 sequence (DNA): TGTGCCAGCAGCTTACGGGGACAGGCCTACAATGAGCAGTTCTTC.

The chain is built from TRBV10-3 and TRBJ2-7, with 10 bases lining up with TRBD2. The germline V gene has CDR1 ENHRY and CDR2 SYGVKD. CDR3 size: 15 residues. J lost 3 bases, V lost 2 bases, and 4 bases had no gene match. CDR3 region: CAISEGTSVFYEQYF. CDR3 bases: TGTGCCATCAGTGAGGGGACTAGCGTTTTCTACGAGCAGTACTTC.

This clonotype was counted only a few times. This sequence joins TRBV27 and TRBJ2-2; TRBD2 agrees at 9 bases. Germline V gene lookup returns CDR1 MNHEY and CDR2 SMNVEV (reference sequence). CDR3 size: 16 residues. With 1 base clipped from V and 3 bases from J, the junction kept 3 bases outside the gene matches. CDR3 in amino acids: CASSLLLAGYTGELFF. The CDR3 DNA reads TGTGCCAGCAGTTTATTGCTAGCGGGATACACCGGGGAGCTGTTTTTT.

The rearrangement links TRBV12-3 or TRBV12-4 to TRBJ2-4; D is possibly TRBD1 (5 bases). This CDR3 region has 17 residues. Trimming shortened V by 3 bases and J by 1 base, and 16 bases separated the two germline ends. CDR3 sequence (DNA): TGTGCCAGCAGTTTTCTGGCATTGGGGCCGGCCAAAAACATTCAGTACTTC. Encoded protein: CASSFLALGPAKNIQYF.

The chain has TRBV6-4 and TRBJ2-1; perhaps TRBD1 as D (6 bases). With 3 bases removed from V and 6 bases from J, the gap between germline ends came to 12 bases. Germline loops: CDR1 MRHNA, CDR2 SNTAGT. The CDR3 covers 14 residues. The CDR3 DNA follows: TGTGCCAGCAGTGAGCAAGGCAGGGGCAATGAGCAGTTCTTC. Protein sequence: CASSEQGRGNEQFF.

The chain links TRBV27 to TRBJ2-3; D is possibly TRBD2 (5 bases). V lost 5 bases to trimming and J lost 9 bases, with 15 bases between them. CDR1 and CDR2 (germline): MNHEY, SMNVEV (reference sequence). The length of the CDR3 is 13 residues. The CDR3 is CASSTRAPGTQYF. The CDR3 nucleotides are TGTGCCAGCAGTACCCGGGCCCCGGGAACGCAGTATTTT.

V and J are TRBV4-2 and TRBJ2-4; 11 positions match TRBD2. V gave up 1 base and J gave up 5 bases; unmatched junction bases: 7. The V gene's germline CDR1 is LGHNA and CDR2 YNFKEQ. The CDR3 totals 17 residues. CDR3 sequence: CASSQVGSGRAENIQYF. CDR3 DNA: TGTGCCAGCAGCCAAGTGGGTAGCGGGAGGGCCGAAAACATTCAGTACTTC.

This clonotype was found once. V gene TRBV24-1 combines with J gene TRBJ2-1; D unresolved. This CDR3 spans 16 amino acids. Germline V gene sequence: CDR1 KGHDR, CDR2 SFDVKD. The ends were cut back, 7 bases at V and 1 base at J, with 16 bases in the middle. The chain's CDR3 is CATRPEINRSYNEQFF. CDR3 coding DNA: TGTGCCACCAGACCCGAGATCAATCGGTCCTACAATGAGCAGTTCTTC.

This clonotype turned up a few times. This chain joins TRBV15 and TRBJ2-1, with D perhaps TRBD1 (5 bases). The CDR3 is 15 residues long. V gave up 0 bases and J gave up 8 bases, with 14 bases separating them. The germline V gene has CDR1 LNHNV and CDR2 YYDKDF (reference sequence). This CDR3 is CATSRDRRDVDEQFF. The CDR3 coding sequence is TGTGCCACCAGCAGAGATCGCAGGGATGTAGATGAGCAGTTCTTC.

The rearrangement links TRBV5-1 to TRBJ2-2; perhaps TRBD1 as D (5 bases). The CDR3 extends over 17 amino acids. Between the trimmed V and J ends, which lost 1 base and 4 bases, there was a span of 17 bases. The germline gives CDR1 SGHRS, CDR2 YFSETQ. CDR3 nucleotides: TGCGCCAGCAGCTTGTTCAGCAGGGCCTCTAGCACCGGGGAGCTGTTTTTT. It yields the protein CASSLFSRASSTGELFF.

The gene calls are TRBV11-2 and TRBJ2-3; D is ambiguous. V shed 4 bases and J shed 1 base, with 9 bases lying between them. Germline CDR1 and CDR2: SGHAT and FQNNGV. The CDR3 sequence is 14 residues long. CDR3 DNA sequence: TGTGCCAGCAGCTCCCTCAGGCGCACAGATACGCAGTATTTT. It is translated as CASSSLRRTDTQYF.

This chain links TRBV6-2 or TRBV6-3 with TRBJ2-3, with D possibly being TRBD2 (6 bases). Trimming left V 6 bases short and J 3 bases short, with 13 bases between. The CDR3 consists of 14 residues. Germline CDR1 MNHEY, CDR2 SVGEGT. The CDR3 sequence is CASRRLERTDTQYF. The CDR3 DNA reads TGTGCCAGCAGGCGACTAGAAAGAACAGATACGCAGTATTTT.

The rearrangement joins TRBV6-1 to TRBJ2-5; 7 bases match TRBD2. In germline, CDR1 is MNHNS, CDR2 SASEGT. Trimming took 6 bases from V and 5 from J; bases not matched to a gene: 12. The CDR3 loop spans 15 amino acids. As DNA, the CDR3 is TGTGCCAGCAGGAATCTGTGGGCGGGAGACGAGACCCAGTACTTC. Amino acid sequence: CASRNLWAGDETQYF.

This clonotype was detected once. The rearrangement links TRBV2 to TRBJ2-1; 10 bases align to TRBD2. Germline V lookup: CDR1 SNHLY, CDR2 FYNNEI. V lost 7 bases to trimming and J lost 3 bases; unmatched junction nucleotides: 6. CDR3 size: 15 residues. CDR3: CASIGGLADYNEQFF. DNA of the CDR3: TGTGCCAGCATCGGAGGACTAGCGGACTACAATGAGCAGTTCTTC.